Listed here are 10 T cell receptor beta chains from one sample, sequenced in a study of blood T cell repertoires in COVID-19. Libraries were prepared by immunoSEQ multiplex PCR; TCRdb keeps only in-frame clonotypes and omits some of them. The data show tens of thousands of clones, with around nine tenths seen just once and about 3% held by the top ten. Sequences were obtained from peripheral blood. These receptors all stem from a woman at least 80 years old with acute or convalescent COVID-19.

About this clone itself: A much larger clonotype is one base distant, so this may be a read error. V and J are TRBV7-2 and TRBJ2-5; TRBD2 matches at 9 bases. J gave up 5 bases and V 7 bases, and 5 bases lay outside the gene matches. The CDR3 consists of 13 residues. Germline V gene sequence: CDR1 SGHTA, CDR2 FQGNSA. The CDR3 DNA reads TGTGCCAGCAACTACGGACTAGCGGAGACCCAGTACTTC. Protein sequence: CASNYGLAETQYF.

The chain links TRBV7-2 to TRBJ2-2; 8 positions match TRBD2. Per the germline V gene, CDR1 is SGHTA and CDR2 is FQGNSA. The CDR3 consists of 16 residues. V lost 1 base, J lost 3 bases, and 4 bases stayed unmatched. The CDR3 loop is CASSLEAGVYTGELFF. In DNA, the CDR3 is TGTGCCAGCAGCTTAGAAGCGGGAGTGTACACCGGGGAGCTGTTTTTT. Looking up the rest from reference TRBV7-2 and TRBJ2-2 gives the full variable domain: GAGVSQSPSNKVTEKGKDVELRCDPISGHTALYWYRQSLGQGLEFLIYFQGNSAPDKSGLPSDRFSAERTGGSVSTLTIQRTQQEDSAVYLCASSLEAGVYTGELFFGEGSRLTVL.

The V gene is TRBV6-1, the J gene TRBJ1-5; 7 positions agree with TRBD1. Trimming took 2 bases from V and 6 from J; bases not matched to a gene: 7. Germline CDR1 reads MNHNS; CDR2 reads SASEGT. The CDR3 loop spans 15 amino acids. The DNA for the CDR3 is TGTGCCAGCAGTGAACGACAGGGAAGGAGTCAGCCCCAGCATTTT. It encodes CASSERQGRSQPQHF.

This clone has a single count. The V and J genes are TRBV4-3 and TRBJ2-7, with 7 bases aligning to TRBD1. Germline V lookup: CDR1 LGHNA, CDR2 YSLEER. V gave up 2 bases and J gave up 3 bases; unmatched junction bases: 4. CDR3 size: 14 residues. CDR3: CASSQQTGDYEQYF. The CDR3 DNA sequence: TGCGCCAGCAGCCAACAAACAGGGGACTACGAGCAGTACTTC.

The chain links TRBV7-2 to TRBJ2-3, with a tentative D call TRBD2 (7 bases). The germline V and J ends were trimmed by 2 bases and 6 bases, with 12 bases remaining between them. In germline, CDR1 is SGHTA, CDR2 FQGNSA. CDR3 length: 14 residues. This CDR3 reads CASSLIGGGDTQYF. The CDR3 bases are TGTGCCAGCAGCTTAATAGGGGGAGGGGATACGCAGTATTTT. Filled out from reference TRBV7-2 and TRBJ2-3, the complete variable domain reads GAGVSQSPSNKVTEKGKDVELRCDPISGHTALYWYRQSLGQGLEFLIYFQGNSAPDKSGLPSDRFSAERTGGSVSTLTIQRTQQEDSAVYLCASSLIGGGDTQYFGPGTRLTVL.

V and J are TRBV28 and TRBJ1-5; no clear D gene. The germline V gene has CDR1 MDHEN and CDR2 SYDVKM. CDR3 length equals 12 residues. V was cut by 8 bases and J by 15 bases, with 20 bases left in between. Here the CDR3 DNA reads TGTGCCAGCTCAAGCGAGGCCCCGAATATGCATTTT. Amino acid sequence: CASSSEAPNMHF.

This clone has only one observation. The gene calls are TRBV19 and TRBJ2-3; weak D call: TRBD2 (6 bases). V lost 6 bases and J lost 2, with 12 bases in between. Germline V CDR1 and CDR2: LNHDA, SQIVND (reference sequence). The CDR3 extends over 14 amino acids. CDR3 nucleotide sequence: TGTGCCAGTAGCCCGGGACTTATCACAGATACGCAGTATTTT. As protein: CASSPGLITDTQYF.

V is TRBV5-1 and J is TRBJ1-1; the match to TRBD1 covers 7 bases. CDR3 size: 16 residues. CDR1 is SGHRS and CDR2 is YFSETQ in the germline V gene. Trimming cost V 4 bases and J 5 bases; bases outside gene matches: 14. This CDR3 reads CASSASQGIRETEAFF. CDR3 sequence (DNA): TGCGCCAGCAGCGCCTCACAGGGGATAAGAGAAACTGAAGCTTTCTTT.

This clone was counted only a few times. V and J are TRBV3-1 (or the pseudogene TRBV3-2) and TRBJ2-1; no reliable D call. This CDR3 comprises 14 residues. The germline V and J ends were trimmed by 1 base and 7 bases, with 11 bases remaining between them. Germline CDR1 and CDR2: LGHDT and YNNKEL (reference sequence). The CDR3, as DNA: TGTGCCAGCAGCCAAGGGGCCCCCCTTAATGAGCAGTTCTTC. Encoded protein: CASSQGAPLNEQFF.

This CDR3 is CASNRESGSPLHF. CDR3 DNA: TGCGCCAGTAACCGGGAGTCCGGGTCGCCCCTCCACTTT. V is TRBV5-1 and J is TRBJ1-6; D unclear. This CDR3 contains 13 residues. The germline V and J ends were trimmed by 8 bases and 13 bases, with 19 bases remaining between them. Per germline, CDR1 SGHRS and CDR2 YFSETQ.